The clone carrying this TCR beta chain was detected a few times. No antigen is known for it. Amplification of ligated cDNA took four PCR rounds with SP2 and nested alpha and beta constant primers. In TCRdb, the 5' RACE reads were re-called with MiXCR into one record per CDR3 protein. The sample yields around 56,000 distinct CDR3 sequences, 7.6% seen once. This CDR3 contains 14 residues. The V gene's germline CDR1 is MNHEY and CDR2 SVGEGT. Trimming cost V 7 bases and J 4 bases, with 16 bases left between them. This sample is part of a study of naive and memory T cell subsets. Notes on the study in general: TCR transcript changes with activation or differentiation may affect this RNA method.

An oligonucleotide containing a UMI was ligated to the 3' end of TCR cDNA. Whole-blood samples were 2.5 to 3 ml of peripheral blood from healthy adult volunteers. The chain carries TRBV6-2 or TRBV6-3 and TRBJ1-2, with D maybe TRBD1 (6 bases). The receptor comes from a female donor in good health. This chain's CDR3 is CASTPRTVTYGYTF. CDR3 DNA: TGTGCCAGCACCCCGCGGACAGTCACCTATGGCTACACCTTC.